A selection of T cell receptor beta chains follows, all from one sample in a study of radiation and T cells in renal cell carcinoma. The assay was immunoSEQ multiplex PCR, and TCRdb's table has in-frame clones only and misses some. Here the sample spans about 76,000 clones, roughly nine tenths being singletons. The sample in question was blood, obtained from a patient whose treatment included radiotherapy and nephrectomy. These receptors were obtained from a woman aged 65 to 85 with renal cell carcinoma. The CDR3 runs from the conserved cysteine through the conserved F or W. Fields, in order: clone size, CDR3 length, D gene, V gene, J gene, CDR3 protein, CDR3 DNA. D genes are given only for firm matches. Part of the rows lack a size; the others show once, few, many or a class for expanded clones.

clone size: -; CDR3 length: 15; D gene: -; V gene: TRBV19; J gene: TRBJ1-3; CDR3 protein: CASSIGPTKGNTIYF; CDR3 DNA: TGTGCCAGTAGTATCGGGCCGACCAAAGGAAACACCATATATTTT
clone size: -; CDR3 length: 17; D gene: TRBD1; V gene: TRBV4-1; J gene: TRBJ2-6; CDR3 protein: CASSHGTGLPGANVLTF; CDR3 DNA: TGCGCCAGCAGCCACGGGACAGGGCTGCCCGGGGCCAACGTCCTGACTTTC
clone size: -; CDR3 length: 14; D gene: -; V gene: TRBV23-1; J gene: TRBJ1-4; CDR3 protein: CASSRAGRIEKLFF; CDR3 DNA: TGCGCCAGCAGTCGAGCAGGGCGAATTGAAAAACTGTTTTTT
clone size: -; CDR3 length: 15; D gene: -; V gene: TRBV7-9; J gene: TRBJ1-1; CDR3 protein: CASSPGGGVNTEAFF; CDR3 DNA: TGTGCCAGCAGCCCTGGAGGAGGAGTGAACACTGAAGCTTTCTTT
clone size: -; CDR3 length: 12; D gene: -; V gene: TRBV5-1; J gene: TRBJ2-5; CDR3 protein: CASKSGGETQYF; CDR3 DNA: TGCGCCAGCAAATCTGGGGGGGAGACCCAGTACTTC
clone size: few; CDR3 length: 17; D gene: -; V gene: TRBV11-2; J gene: TRBJ1-5; CDR3 protein: CASSPQARQGSNQPQHF; CDR3 DNA: TGTGCCAGCAGCCCCCAAGCCCGGCAGGGGAGCAATCAGCCCCAGCATTTT
clone size: -; CDR3 length: 15; D gene: -; V gene: TRBV6-6; J gene: TRBJ1-2; CDR3 protein: CASSQGSGENYGYTF; CDR3 DNA: TGTGCCAGCAGTCAAGGCTCAGGGGAAAACTATGGCTACACCTTC
clone size: -; CDR3 length: 13; D gene: -; V gene: TRBV30; J gene: TRBJ2-5; CDR3 protein: CAWSVRRGETQYF; CDR3 DNA: TGTGCCTGGAGTGTCCGCAGGGGAGAGACCCAGTACTTC
clone size: -; CDR3 length: 14; D gene: -; V gene: TRBV7-2; J gene: TRBJ1-1; CDR3 protein: CASSSMEGGIKAFF; CDR3 DNA: TGTGCCAGCAGCTCTATGGAAGGAGGGATCAAAGCTTTCTTT
clone size: -; CDR3 length: 14; D gene: -; V gene: TRBV5-1; J gene: TRBJ2-5; CDR3 protein: CASSLRPGQETQYF; CDR3 DNA: TGCGCCAGCAGCTTGAGGCCAGGCCAAGAGACCCAGTACTTC
clone size: -; CDR3 length: 16; D gene: -; V gene: TRBV11-3; J gene: TRBJ1-1; CDR3 protein: CASSLDSWQGNTEAFF; CDR3 DNA: TGTGCCAGCAGCTTAGATAGTTGGCAGGGTAACACTGAAGCTTTCTTT
clone size: -; CDR3 length: 13; D gene: TRBD2; V gene: TRBV19; J gene: TRBJ2-5; CDR3 protein: CASSISASGTQYF; CDR3 DNA: TGTGCCAGTAGTATTTCGGCTAGCGGGACCCAGTACTTC
clone size: -; CDR3 length: 16; D gene: -; V gene: TRBV11-1; J gene: TRBJ2-2; CDR3 protein: CASSFGERAHTGELFF; CDR3 DNA: TGTGCCAGCAGCTTCGGTGAGCGGGCCCACACCGGGGAGCTGTTTTTT
clone size: -; CDR3 length: 16; D gene: TRBD2; V gene: TRBV4-1; J gene: TRBJ2-7; CDR3 protein: CASSQEVTSESYEQYF; CDR3 DNA: TGCGCCAGCAGCCAAGAAGTAACTAGCGAGTCCTACGAGCAGTACTTC
clone size: -; CDR3 length: 15; D gene: TRBD1; V gene: TRBV7-8; J gene: TRBJ2-1; CDR3 protein: CASSSSGQVYNEQFF; CDR3 DNA: TGTGCCAGCAGCTCCTCGGGACAGGTCTACAATGAGCAGTTCTTC
clone size: -; CDR3 length: 12; D gene: -; V gene: TRBV19; J gene: TRBJ1-5; CDR3 protein: CASSIGDQPQHF; CDR3 DNA: TGTGCCAGTAGTATCGGGGATCAGCCCCAGCATTTT
clone size: -; CDR3 length: 13; D gene: -; V gene: TRBV6-1; J gene: TRBJ2-1; CDR3 protein: CASSESRTGGGFF; CDR3 DNA: TGTGCCAGCAGTGAATCTAGGACTGGAGGGGGATTCTTC
clone size: -; CDR3 length: 14; D gene: TRBD1; V gene: TRBV6-1; J gene: TRBJ1-2; CDR3 protein: CASSLPGQGYGYTF; CDR3 DNA: TGTGCCAGCAGTCTTCCGGGACAGGGCTATGGCTACACCTTC
clone size: once; CDR3 length: 17; D gene: -; V gene: TRBV28; J gene: TRBJ1-4; CDR3 protein: CASSPGLGAFSNEKLFF; CDR3 DNA: TGTGCCAGCAGCCCTGGGCTGGGGGCGTTTTCTAATGAAAAACTGTTTTTT
clone size: -; CDR3 length: 15; D gene: TRBD2; V gene: TRBV19; J gene: TRBJ2-7; CDR3 protein: CASSVSLGGASEQYF; CDR3 DNA: TGTGCCAGTAGTGTTTCCCTCGGGGGGGCCTCCGAGCAGTACTTC
clone size: -; CDR3 length: 12; D gene: TRBD1; V gene: TRBV6-5; J gene: TRBJ2-7; CDR3 protein: CATRDRLYEQYF; CDR3 DNA: TGTGCCACCCGGGACAGGCTATACGAGCAGTACTTC
clone size: -; CDR3 length: 15; D gene: TRBD1; V gene: TRBV6-5; J gene: TRBJ1-2; CDR3 protein: CASSYSRDRNYGYTF; CDR3 DNA: TGTGCCAGCAGTTACTCCCGGGACAGGAACTATGGCTACACCTTC
clone size: -; CDR3 length: 15; D gene: -; V gene: TRBV7-2; J gene: TRBJ2-5; CDR3 protein: CASSLEAGYQETQYF; CDR3 DNA: TGTGCCAGCAGCTTGGAGGCAGGGTACCAAGAGACCCAGTACTTC
clone size: -; CDR3 length: 14; D gene: TRBD1; V gene: TRBV4-3; J gene: TRBJ1-1; CDR3 protein: CASSRERGRTEAFF; CDR3 DNA: TGCGCCAGCAGCCGCGAAAGGGGGCGCACTGAAGCTTTCTTT
clone size: -; CDR3 length: 17; D gene: -; V gene: TRBV21-1; J gene: TRBJ2-2; CDR3 protein: CASSKGRTSGGTGELFF; CDR3 DNA: TGTGCCAGCAGCAAAGGACGAACTAGCGGGGGGACCGGGGAGCTGTTTTTT
clone size: -; CDR3 length: 14; D gene: -; V gene: TRBV6-5; J gene: TRBJ1-2; CDR3 protein: CASRGQSPNYGYTF; CDR3 DNA: TGTGCCAGCAGAGGACAGAGTCCTAACTATGGCTACACCTTC